The 16 T cell receptor beta chains listed next were all sequenced from one sample in a study of blood T cell repertoires in COVID-19. The method was immunoSEQ multiplex PCR; TCRdb's version includes in-frame clones alone and lacks a portion of them. The sample includes around 49,000 clones, roughly nine tenths of them seen just once. Sample: peripheral blood. The receptors were gathered from a human donor in a cohort sampled during active COVID-19.

The V call is TRBV27, the J call TRBJ1-6; 10 bases line up with TRBD1. The J segment lost 8 bases and the V segment lost 6 bases, leaving 13 bases of the junction unmatched. The CDR3 is made up of 17 amino acids. CDR1 and CDR2 (germline): MNHEY, SMNVEV (reference sequence). The CDR3 loop reads CASRGDRGSTAHSPLHF. The CDR3, as DNA: TGTGCCAGCAGGGGGGACAGGGGAAGTACAGCCCATTCACCCCTCCACTTT.

The CDR3 nucleotides read TGTGCCAGCAGCTTAGGATCAGACTATAATGAAAAACTGTTTTTT. Its protein product is CASSLGSDYNEKLFF. The rearrangement joins TRBV7-6 to TRBJ1-4; D is unclear. V was cut by 1 base and J by 4 bases, with 10 bases left in between. The CDR3 extends over 15 amino acids. The V gene's germline CDR1 is SGHVS and CDR2 FNYEAQ.

The V call is TRBV7-2, the J call TRBJ1-6; D is unresolved. The CDR3 has 13 amino acids. Germline CDR1 and CDR2: SGHTA and FQGNSA. V was trimmed by 4 bases and J by 8 bases, leaving 9 bases between them. The CDR3 DNA is TGTGCCAGCAGCTCAGGTCCGGATTCACCCCTCCACTTT. The encoded protein is CASSSGPDSPLHF. Variable domain in full (rest from reference TRBV7-2 and TRBJ1-6): GAGVSQSPSNKVTEKGKDVELRCDPISGHTALYWYRQSLGQGLEFLIYFQGNSAPDKSGLPSDRFSAERTGGSVSTLTIQRTQQEDSAVYLCASSSGPDSPLHFGNGTRLTVT.

This clone appeared once. The chain joins TRBV19 to TRBJ2-7, with D perhaps TRBD2 (6 bases). V gave up 8 bases and J gave up 6 bases, with 11 bases separating them. The CDR3 is 11 residues long. Germline V gene sequence: CDR1 LNHDA, CDR2 SQIVND (reference sequence). The CDR3 DNA reads as TGTGCCAGTGCCCAGGGAGGCGAGCAGTACTTC. This encodes CASAQGGEQYF. Together with reference TRBV19 and TRBJ2-7, the CDR3 gives the full variable domain: DGGITQSPKYLFRKEGQNVTLSCEQNLNHDAMYWYRQDPGQGLRLIYYSQIVNDFQKGDIAEGYSVSREKKESFPLTVTSAQKNPTAFYLCASAQGGEQYFGPGTRLTVT.

This chain uses TRBV27 with TRBJ1-4; 10 nucleotides match TRBD1. V lost 6 bases to trimming and J lost 3 bases; unmatched junction nucleotides: 7. Germline V gives CDR1 MNHEY, CDR2 SMNVEV (reference sequence). The CDR3 has 16 amino acids. CDR3 in amino acids: CASRSGQGRANEKLFF. CDR3 nucleotide sequence: TGTGCCAGCAGGTCGGGACAGGGGAGGGCTAATGAAAAACTGTTTTTT.

The genes are TRBV19 and TRBJ1-6, with D possibly TRBD1 on 6 matching bases. Between the trimmed V and J ends, which lost 7 bases and 7 bases, there was a span of 14 bases. Germline loops: CDR1 LNHDA, CDR2 SQIVND (reference sequence). The CDR3 has 14 amino acids. CDR3 residues: CASTQQGRNSPLHF. The CDR3 DNA reads TGTGCCAGTACCCAACAGGGCCGAAATTCACCCCTCCACTTT.

The chain carries TRBV2 and TRBJ1-4; 7 bases align to TRBD1. The CDR3 covers 17 residues. CDR1 SNHLY and CDR2 FYNNEI come from the germline V gene. The V gene end was trimmed by 6 bases and the J gene end by 0 bases; junction bases not matched to a gene: 10. CDR3 coding DNA: TGTGCCAGCAGCCTCGGGACAGAGCCATCAACTAATGAAAAACTGTTTTTT. It codes for CASSLGTEPSTNEKLFF.

The chain combines TRBV6-6 with TRBJ1-5; the match to TRBD1 covers 7 bases. Unmatched junction bases numbered 8, after V lost 5 bases and J lost 4 bases. The germline V gene has CDR1 MNHNY and CDR2 SVGAGI (reference sequence). The CDR3 is 15 amino acids. The CDR3 reads CASSTRDSKNQPQHF. CDR3 nucleotide sequence: TGTGCCAGCAGTACCCGGGACAGTAAGAATCAGCCCCAGCATTTT.

The rearrangement links TRBV19 to TRBJ1-1, with D perhaps TRBD1 (6 bases). This CDR3 has 12 residues. Looked up from germline, CDR1 is LNHDA and CDR2 is SQIVND (reference sequence). V dropped 3 bases and J dropped 10 bases, with 12 bases sitting between them. The CDR3 DNA reads TGTGCCAGTAGTATGGATTGGGGGCGAGCTTTCTTT. Translation: CASSMDWGRAFF.

The table lists this clone with a few counts. The chain uses TRBV9 and TRBJ2-2, with 8 nucleotides matching TRBD1. Germline loops: CDR1 SGDLS, CDR2 YYNGEE. V shed 2 bases and J 6 bases; nucleotides not matched to a gene: 3. The CDR3 sequence is 14 residues long. CDR3 nucleotides: TGTGCCAGCAGCGTTTCACAGGGGGCCGGGGAGCTGTTTTTT. The encoded protein is CASSVSQGAGELFF.

The chain is built from TRBV28 and TRBJ2-2, with D possibly TRBD1 on 5 matching bases. Deletions cut 1 base from V and 4 bases from J, with 16 bases between. Germline values: CDR1 MDHEN, CDR2 SYDVKM. This CDR3 region has 17 residues. The CDR3 DNA reads as TGTGCCAGCAGTTTATCAGGGAAAGGGTTGGGCACCGGGGAGCTGTTTTTT. Its translation is CASSLSGKGLGTGELFF. The full variable domain, its missing parts supplied by reference TRBV28 and TRBJ2-2, is DVKVTQSSRYLVKRTGEKVFLECVQDMDHENMFWYRQDPGLGLRLIYFSYDVKMKEKGDIPEGYSVSREKKERFSLILESASTNQTSMYLCASSLSGKGLGTGELFFGEGSRLTVL.

The chain recombines TRBV4-1 with TRBJ2-7; 8 positions match TRBD1. The ends lost 4 bases at V and 3 bases at J; junction bases unmatched: 5. This CDR3 has 14 amino acids. From germline, CDR1 is MGHRA and CDR2 YSYEKL. The CDR3 DNA reads as TGCGCCAGCAGCCTTAGTACAGGGGGCTACGAGCAGTACTTC. It specifies CASSLSTGGYEQYF.

The CDR3 DNA sequence: TGTGCCAGCAGCTTTTCAGGGGGAAGTGGAAACACCATATATTTT. Protein: CASSFSGGSGNTIYF. The chain is built from TRBV7-3 and TRBJ1-3; TRBD1 matches 7 bases. This CDR3 region has 15 residues. Germline V lookup: CDR1 SGHTA, CDR2 FQGTGA. V trimming: 3 bases; J trimming: 3 bases; junction bases outside the gene matches: 5.

On this clone: Other nucleotide sequences in the sample specify the same CDR3. The V and J genes are TRBV6-5 and TRBJ1-2; 10 bases map to TRBD1. The CDR3 is made up of 14 amino acids. The ends lost 2 bases at V and 8 bases at J; junction bases unmatched: 5. Looked up from germline, CDR1 is MNHEY and CDR2 is SVGAGI. DNA of the CDR3: TGTGCCAGCAGTTACACGGGACAGGGGAGCGGCTACACCTTC. This sequence encodes CASSYTGQGSGYTF.

The V gene is TRBV5-8, the J gene TRBJ2-7; 8 bases are shared with TRBD1. J lost 6 bases, V lost 7 bases, and 9 bases had no gene match. In germline, CDR1 is SGHTS, CDR2 YDEGEE. The CDR3 is 13 residues long. The CDR3 sequence: CASFGQGRFEQYF. In DNA form, the CDR3 reads TGTGCCAGCTTTGGACAGGGACGATTCGAGCAGTACTTC.

V and J are TRBV28 and TRBJ2-3; D remains ambiguous. The CDR3 totals 14 residues. In germline, CDR1 is MDHEN, CDR2 SYDVKM. V was shortened by 3 bases and J by 2 bases, with 9 bases between the two germline ends. CDR3 sequence reads: CASSFNRNTDTQYF. CDR3 DNA sequence: TGTGCCAGCAGTTTTAACAGAAACACAGATACGCAGTATTTT. Combining the CDR3 with reference TRBV28 and TRBJ2-3 gives the whole variable domain DVKVTQSSRYLVKRTGEKVFLECVQDMDHENMFWYRQDPGLGLRLIYFSYDVKMKEKGDIPEGYSVSREKKERFSLILESASTNQTSMYLCASSFNRNTDTQYFGPGTRLTVL.